A single sample is the source of the 4 T cell receptor beta chains below, sequenced in a study of blood T cell repertoires in COVID-19. Profiled with immunoSEQ multiplex PCR; TCRdb holds only in-frame clones, not every one. The repertoire includes about 110,000 clones, around 90% of them detected once, and 3% to 3.5% sits in the top ten. The material sequenced was peripheral blood. All receptors derive from a woman aged 45-60 years with acute or convalescent COVID-19.

V is TRBV13 and J is TRBJ1-4, with 12 bases identical to TRBD1. The V segment lost 5 bases and the J segment 7 bases; nucleotides outside the gene matches: 8. This CDR3 has 16 amino acids. Germline loops: CDR1 PRHDT, CDR2 FYEKMQ (reference sequence). The CDR3 region has the DNA TGTGCCAGCAGCCCGGGACAGGGGGCCTTAGGTGAAAAACTGTTTTTT. Protein product: CASSPGQGALGEKLFF.

The J gene is TRBJ2-1, the V gene TRBV7-9; 9 bases agree with TRBD2. The CDR3 is made up of 16 amino acids. From germline, CDR1 is SEHNR and CDR2 FQNEAQ (reference sequence). V lost 4 bases, J lost 3 bases, and 7 bases stayed unmatched. CDR3 amino acids: CASSSIAGVVYNEQFF. The DNA of the CDR3 is TGTGCCAGCAGCTCGATAGCGGGAGTTGTCTACAATGAGCAGTTCTTC.

The chain couples TRBV18 to TRBJ2-1; 14 nucleotides match TRBD2. This CDR3 is 18 amino acids long. Trimming cost V 3 bases and J 3 bases; bases outside gene matches: 7. The germline gives CDR1 KGHSH, CDR2 LQKENI. Written as DNA, the CDR3 is TGTGCCAGCTCACCCCCCGGACTAGCGGGAGGACGCTACAATGAGCAGTTCTTC. Amino acids: CASSPPGLAGGRYNEQFF.

This clone qualifies as medium-sized (0.01 to 0.1%). This chain links TRBV2 with TRBJ2-1; D possibly corresponds to TRBD1 (6 bases). CDR3 size: 14 residues. Trimming removed 4 bases from V and 8 bases from J, with 15 bases in between. CDR1 is SNHLY and CDR2 is FYNNEI in the germline V gene. The CDR3 is CASSVEANRDEQFF. As DNA, the CDR3 is TGTGCCAGCAGTGTCGAGGCCAACAGGGATGAGCAGTTCTTC.